This T cell receptor (beta chain) was found in a study of identical twins. Study results and limitations: Cross-sectional statistical analysis, not tracking of the same donors, underpinned the conclusions.

Of note for this clonotype: No antigen is known for it.

The V gene's germline CDR1 is MNHEY and CDR2 SVGAGI. J was trimmed by 3 bases and V by 4 bases; bases with no gene match: 18. The CDR3 consists of 18 residues. Using its own MiXCR run on the 5' RACE reads, TCRdb lists one record per CDR3 protein. The sample consists of some 500,000 distinct CDR3 sequences, about 13% of them appearing once. The same sample was also studied in work on yellow fever vaccine responses in identical twins.

The TCR sequence derives from a woman under 30 in good health. Source material: CD4+ T cells sorted from blood. The chain couples TRBV6-5 to TRBJ2-7, with TRBD1 identical over 7 bases. CDR3 DNA: TGTGCCAGCAGTTCCATAAATCCTACCGGGACAGTAGGCTACGAGCAGTACTTC. Protein sequence: CASSSINPTGTVGYEQYF.